The next 26 T cell receptor beta chains were all read from a single sample in a study of T-cell reconstitution after alpha-beta-depleted transplantation in children. Unique molecular identifiers were incorporated into the prepared TCRbeta library. TCRdb processed the PCR reads anew with MiXCR; each CDR3 protein has one entry. In the table there are about 980,000 distinct CDR3 sequences, about 29% of which are singletons. The material was PBMCs, mostly from graft donor cells, obtained 360 days after TCRalphabeta/CD19-depleted stem cell transplant. The source of these receptors is a boy under three years old who had a stem cell transplant for SCID, so the T cells may come from the graft donor.

This clonotype was found a few times. The chain links TRBV12-3 or TRBV12-4 to TRBJ2-3; possible D gene TRBD2, 7 bases. This CDR3 contains 19 residues. V lost 1 base and J 3 bases, leaving 23 bases between the germline ends. The CDR3: CASSLGLQGGAWGTDTQYF. The CDR3 DNA sequence: TGTGCCAGCAGTTTAGGGCTCCAAGGGGGGGCCTGGGGGACAGATACGCAGTATTTT.

This clonotype showed up just a few times. The chain recombines TRBV20-1 with TRBJ1-4; D is possibly TRBD1 (5 bases). Trimming removed 0 bases at V and 7 bases at J, with 12 bases between. Germline V CDR1 and CDR2: DFQATT, SNEGSKA (reference sequence). The CDR3 loop spans 14 amino acids. The CDR3, as DNA: TGCAGTGCTAGAGATCCAGGGCTCGGTGAAAAACTGTTTTTT. This sequence encodes CSARDPGLGEKLFF.

The chain has TRBV6-5 and TRBJ2-5; the D is unclear. Germline lookup yields CDR1 MNHEY and CDR2 SVGAGI. V lost 4 bases, J lost 7 bases, and 25 bases lay in between. This CDR3 contains 17 residues. The CDR3: CASSSTIRDGNPLTQYF. CDR3 sequence (DNA): TGTGCCAGCAGTTCCACCATACGAGACGGCAACCCGCTGACCCAGTACTTC.

In regard to this clonotype: One base away lies a much larger clone, so this may be a sequencing read error. The chain recombines TRBV28 with TRBJ2-7, with 11 bases aligning to TRBD1. CDR1 and CDR2 from the germline V gene are MDHEN and SYDVKM. There are 14 residues in the CDR3. The J segment lost 0 bases and the V segment lost 6 bases, leaving 1 base of the junction unmatched. The CDR3 protein is CASRGTGGSYEQYF. Written as DNA, the CDR3 is TGTGCCAGCAGGGGGACAGGGGGCTCCTACGAGCAGTACTTC.

The V gene is TRBV29-1, the J gene TRBJ2-1; D uncertain. Trimming left V 0 bases short and J 4 bases short, with 13 bases between. The CDR3 extends over 15 amino acids. Germline V gene lookup returns CDR1 SQVTM and CDR2 ANQGSEA. The CDR3 DNA is TGCAGCGTTGAAGATCGGAAGGTGGTGTACAATGAGCAGTTCTTC. Its translation is CSVEDRKVVYNEQFF.

This clonotype came up a few times. The chain combines TRBV9 with TRBJ1-4, with D tentatively TRBD1 (5 bases). This CDR3 comprises 14 residues. CDR1 SGDLS and CDR2 YYNGEE come from the germline V gene. The ends were cut back, 3 bases at V and 4 bases at J, with 10 bases in the middle. The CDR3 sequence is CASSERGGNEKLFF. CDR3 coding DNA: TGTGCCAGCAGCGAAAGGGGTGGTAATGAAAAACTGTTTTTT. The full variable domain, completed using reference TRBV9 and TRBJ1-4, is DSGVTQTPKHLITATGQRVTLRCSPRSGDLSVYWYQQSLDQGLQFLIQYYNGEERAKGNILERFSAQQFPDLHSELNLSSLELGDSALYFCASSERGGNEKLFFGSGTQLSVL.

The V and J genes are TRBV6-1 and TRBJ2-7; either TRBD1 or TRBD2 may fit D (5 bases each). Germline lookup yields CDR1 MNHNS and CDR2 SASEGT. V lost 4 bases, J lost 7 bases, and 14 bases lay in between. The CDR3 is 13 residues long. Here the CDR3 DNA reads TGTGCCAGCAGTGTAGGGCTAGCAGGGGAGCAGTACTTC. Protein sequence: CASSVGLAGEQYF.

The genes are TRBV4-2 and TRBJ1-6; a possible D gene is TRBD1 (5 bases). Trimming removed 1 base from V and 0 bases from J, with 13 bases in between. The CDR3 loop spans 18 amino acids. Germline V gene data show CDR1 as LGHNA and CDR2 as YNFKEQ. The CDR3 spells CASSQAPQGLSYNSPLHF. The DNA of the CDR3 is TGTGCCAGCAGCCAAGCCCCCCAGGGCCTCTCCTATAATTCACCCCTCCACTTT.

The V and J genes are TRBV7-8 and TRBJ2-7, with D tentatively TRBD1 (6 bases). Germline CDR1 reads SGHVS; CDR2 reads FQNEAQ. There are 14 residues in the CDR3. V was cut by 1 base and J by 2 bases, with 9 bases left in between. The CDR3 region is CASSLDRATYEQYF. As DNA, the CDR3 is TGTGCCAGCAGCTTAGACAGGGCTACCTACGAGCAGTACTTC.

This clonotype was picked up a small number of times. The rearrangement joins TRBV7-2 to TRBJ2-7; the match to TRBD2 covers 8 bases. V shed 0 bases and J 3 bases; nucleotides not matched to a gene: 7. This CDR3 has 16 amino acids. CDR1 is SGHTA and CDR2 is FQGNSA in the germline V gene. CDR3 DNA: TGTGCCAGCAGCTTAGCGACGGGACTAGAGCTCTACGAGCAGTACTTC. Amino acid sequence: CASSLATGLELYEQYF.

The V gene is TRBV6-5, the J gene TRBJ2-1, with a possible D match to TRBD1 (5 bases). Germline lookup yields CDR1 MNHEY and CDR2 SVGAGI. This CDR3 region has 16 residues. V lost 2 bases and J lost 12, with 23 bases in between. CDR3 residues: CASSYGRQQIPGSQFF. The CDR3 DNA follows: TGTGCCAGCAGTTACGGCCGACAGCAAATCCCAGGATCGCAGTTCTTC.

Points on this clonotype: At one end, the junction sequence differs from germline, possibly due to a read error. The J gene is TRBJ2-7, the V gene TRBV20-1; 10 bases are a match to TRBD1. Germline V gene lookup returns CDR1 DFQATT and CDR2 SNEGSKA (reference sequence). The length of the CDR3 is 15 residues. The CDR3 DNA reads TGCAGTGCAAAGGGCCCGACAGGGGGCTCCAACGAGCAGTACTTC. Its translation: CSAKGPTGGSNEQYF.

The chain combines TRBV20-1 with TRBJ2-1, with D possibly being TRBD1 (6 bases). Deletions cut 4 bases from V and 3 bases from J, with 19 bases between. The CDR3 has 16 amino acids. The germline gives CDR1 DFQATT, CDR2 SNEGSKA (reference sequence). CDR3 in DNA: TGCAGTGCTACCGACCCCTGGACAGCCTACTACAATGAGCAGTTCTTC. This encodes CSATDPWTAYYNEQFF.

The chain carries TRBV7-8 and TRBJ1-5; no clear D gene. There are 15 residues in the CDR3. V lost 0 bases to trimming and J lost 2 bases, with 8 bases between them. Germline CDR1 is SGHVS and CDR2 is FQNEAQ. CDR3 nucleotide sequence: TGTGCCAGCAGCTTAGCAGGCATTGGCAATCAGCCCCAGCATTTT. Amino acid sequence: CASSLAGIGNQPQHF.

The rearrangement uses TRBV20-1 and TRBJ2-7; the match to TRBD1 covers 7 bases. CDR1 is DFQATT and CDR2 is SNEGSKA in the germline V gene (reference sequence). This CDR3 has 12 amino acids. After removal of 6 bases from V and 3 bases from J, the junction contained 5 bases not matched to a gene. CDR3 protein: CSAQTGNYEQYF. CDR3 bases: TGCAGTGCCCAGACAGGGAACTACGAGCAGTACTTC.

The V and J genes are TRBV15 and TRBJ2-4; D may be TRBD1 or TRBD2 (5 bases each). The CDR3 extends over 19 amino acids. V lost 0 bases and J lost 1, with 19 bases in between. Per the germline V gene, CDR1 is LNHNV and CDR2 is YYDKDF (reference sequence). The CDR3 protein is CATSRDWGIGGLAKNIQYF. The CDR3 DNA reads as TGTGCCACCAGCAGAGATTGGGGGATCGGAGGCCTGGCCAAAAACATTCAGTACTTC.

This clonotype has only a few counts. The chain couples TRBV12-3 or TRBV12-4 to TRBJ2-1; 10 bases align to TRBD2. V shed 4 bases, J shed 5 bases, and the junction held 8 bases outside the gene matches. The CDR3 extends over 16 amino acids. In nucleotides, the CDR3 is TGTGCCAGCAGTTACCCTCGAGCGGGGGGGCACAATGAGCAGTTCTTC. It codes for CASSYPRAGGHNEQFF.

Only a few counts were recorded for this clonotype. This sequence joins TRBV12-3 or TRBV12-4 and TRBJ1-5, with 7 bases aligning to TRBD1. The CDR3 consists of 15 residues. The J segment lost 2 bases and the V segment lost 5 bases, leaving 6 bases of the junction unmatched. The CDR3 DNA sequence: TGTGCCAGCAGTCAAGACAGGGTAGGCAATCAGCCCCAGCATTTT. This gives the protein CASSQDRVGNQPQHF.

Only a few counts were recorded for this clonotype. J is TRBJ2-1 and V is TRBV19, with no clear D. Looked up from germline, CDR1 is LNHDA and CDR2 is SQIVND (reference sequence). This CDR3 is built from 15 residues. V lost 8 bases to trimming and J lost 2 bases, with 16 bases between them. The CDR3 region is CASAASGSPYNEQFF. The CDR3, as DNA: TGTGCCAGTGCCGCCTCGGGTAGCCCCTACAATGAGCAGTTCTTC.

This clonotype occurred a few times. The chain employs TRBV27 and TRBJ2-7; TRBD2 matches at 12 bases. The V gene's germline CDR1 is MNHEY and CDR2 SMNVEV (reference sequence). The CDR3 extends over 15 amino acids. Trimming removed 3 bases from V and 5 bases from J; junction bases left unmatched: 5. In DNA, the CDR3 is TGTGCCAGCAGTTTTCTAGCGGGGGGGCGCCACGAGCAGTACTTC. Amino acid sequence: CASSFLAGGRHEQYF.

The rearrangement joins TRBV4-2 to TRBJ1-2; D is unresolved. Germline CDR1 is LGHNA and CDR2 is YNFKEQ. The CDR3 loop spans 15 amino acids. V lost 0 bases and J lost 4, with 12 bases in between. The CDR3 DNA sequence: TGTGCCAGCAGCCAAGATTCCGCGATACTCTATGGCTACACCTTC. This translates into CASSQDSAILYGYTF.

In nucleotides, the CDR3 is TGCGCCAGCAGCTTGGAAGGAGGGAACTACGAGCAGTACTTC. Its translation is CASSLEGGNYEQYF. This chain uses TRBV5-1 with TRBJ2-7, with D possibly being TRBD2 (6 bases). V was trimmed by 0 bases and J by 3 bases, leaving 10 bases between them. Germline CDR1 SGHRS, CDR2 YFSETQ. There are 14 residues in the CDR3.

The genes are TRBV5-1 and TRBJ2-3, with 7 bases matching TRBD2. The CDR3 runs 15 residues. Germline V CDR1 and CDR2: SGHRS, YFSETQ. The J segment lost 3 bases and the V segment lost 3 bases, leaving 7 bases of the junction unmatched. The CDR3 bases are TGCGCCAGCAGCTACGGGACTAAAAGGACAGATACGCAGTATTTT. This codes for CASSYGTKRTDTQYF.

This clonotype was detected a few times. V usage is TRBV7-9 and J usage is TRBJ2-7, with a possible D match to TRBD2 (5 bases). The CDR3 runs 14 residues. Trimming took 5 bases from V and 0 from J, leaving 11 bases between them. Germline CDR1 is SEHNR and CDR2 is FQNEAQ (reference sequence). The CDR3 DNA reads TGTGCCAGCAGCCGTGAGGGCCTCTCCTACGAGCAGTACTTC. Its protein product is CASSREGLSYEQYF.

This chain joins TRBV3-1 and TRBJ2-5; D is perhaps TRBD2 (5 bases). The germline V gene has CDR1 LGHDT and CDR2 YNNKEL (reference sequence). Deletions cut 3 bases from V and 5 bases from J, with 10 bases between. The CDR3 is made up of 13 amino acids. The CDR3 region is CASSHGRTETQYF. CDR3 DNA: TGTGCCAGCAGCCACGGCAGGACTGAGACCCAGTACTTC.

This clonotype was counted between two and nine times. The V and J genes are TRBV5-5 and TRBJ2-1; TRBD1 matches at 7 bases. V dropped 7 bases and J dropped 7; count of bases not matched to a gene: 8. Germline values: CDR1 SGHKS, CDR2 YYEKEE (reference sequence). This CDR3 comprises 13 residues. This CDR3 reads CASLRGPGNEQFF. In nucleotides, the CDR3 is TGTGCCAGCCTGAGGGGGCCAGGGAATGAGCAGTTCTTC.